This T cell receptor beta chain was identified during a study of cytomegalovirus exposure and HLA in healthy donors. Whole-study results and caveats: TRBV6-2, TRBV6-3 and some other V segments were excluded as indistinguishable. In a later analysis, V- and J-gene trimming of beta chains associated with a DCLRE1C missense variant, replicated independently.

Amplification used 60 Vbeta primers and 13 Jbeta primers. Profiled with immunoSEQ multiplex PCR; TCRdb holds only in-frame clones, not every one. The repertoire holds 170,000 or so clones, with roughly 80% as singletons. This CDR3 comprises 15 residues. Germline V CDR1 and CDR2: SGHDT, YYEEEE. A note on this clone: Its target is not known.

The sequenced sample consisted of PBMCs. This TCR derives from a man aged 25 to 40 in good health and CMV-seropositive. J is TRBJ2-5 and V is TRBV5-6; tentative D call: TRBD1 (5 bases). TRBJ2-7 explains the end of the DNA better; the J call may be wrong. The DNA of the CDR3 is TGTGCCAGCAGCCGCGGACACCTGGGCTCCTACGAGCAGTACTTC. The encoded protein is CASSRGHLGSYEQYF.